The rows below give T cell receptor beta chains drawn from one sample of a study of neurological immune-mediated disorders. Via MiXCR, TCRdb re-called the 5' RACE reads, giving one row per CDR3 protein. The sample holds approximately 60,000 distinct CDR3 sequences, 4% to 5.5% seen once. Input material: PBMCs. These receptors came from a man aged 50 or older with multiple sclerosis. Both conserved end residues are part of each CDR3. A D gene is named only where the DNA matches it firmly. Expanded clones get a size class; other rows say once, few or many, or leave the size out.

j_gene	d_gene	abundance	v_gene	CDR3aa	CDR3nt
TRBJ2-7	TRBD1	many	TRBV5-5	CASRIDRGNTYEQYF	TGTGCCAGCAGGATCGACAGGGGGAACACCTACGAGCAGTACTTC
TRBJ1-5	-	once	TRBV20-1	CSARRGRNQPQNF	TGCAGTGCTAGGAGGGGACGCAATCAGCCCCAGAATTTT
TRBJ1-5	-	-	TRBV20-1	CSARGGQFQPQHF	TGCAGTGCCCGAGGGGGTCAATTTCAGCCCCAGCATTTT
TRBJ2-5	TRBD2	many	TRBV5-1	CASSFTSGGETQYF	TGCGCCAGCAGCTTTACTAGCGGCGGGGAGACCCAGTACTTC
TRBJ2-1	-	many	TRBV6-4	CASSAETEGGGKFF	TGTGCCAGCAGTGCCGAAACGGAAGGGGGGGGCAAGTTCTTC
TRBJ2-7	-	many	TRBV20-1	CSALDPNPSEQYF	TGCAGTGCCCTAGATCCGAACCCCTCTGAGCAGTACTTC
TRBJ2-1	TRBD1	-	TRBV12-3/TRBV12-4	CASSPGQGGNEQFF	TGTGCCAGCAGCCCGGGACAGGGTGGGAATGAGCAGTTCTTC
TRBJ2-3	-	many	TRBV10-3	CATETDPTDTQYF	TGTGCCACCGAGACAGACCCCACAGATACGCAGTATTTT
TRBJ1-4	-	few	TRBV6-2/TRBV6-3	CASSYRGQTNEKLFF	TGTGCCAGCAGTTACAGAGGACAGACTAATGAAAAACTGTTTTTT
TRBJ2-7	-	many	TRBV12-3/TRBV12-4	CASSLLPTGSREQYF	TGTGCCAGCAGTTTATTACCCACAGGGTCCCGGGAGCAGTACTTC
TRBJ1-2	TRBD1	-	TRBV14	CASSQEIGGAEGYTF	TGTGCCAGCAGCCAAGAGATAGGGGGCGCGGAGGGCTACACCTTC
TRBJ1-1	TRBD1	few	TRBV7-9	CASSPGQGRTEAFF	TGTGCCAGCAGCCCCGGACAGGGGAGGACTGAAGCTTTCTTT
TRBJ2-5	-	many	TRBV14	CASSQDLTWYQETQYF	TGTGCCAGCAGCCAAGATCTAACCTGGTACCAAGAGACCCAGTACTTC
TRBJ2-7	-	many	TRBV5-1	CASSWGDTGAEQYF	TGCGCCAGCAGCTGGGGGGACACTGGGGCCGAGCAGTACTTC
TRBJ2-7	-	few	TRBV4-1	CASSQRTETYEQYF	TGCGCCAGCAGCCAACGGACAGAGACGTACGAGCAGTACTTC
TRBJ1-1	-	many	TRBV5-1	CASSEGGMVTEAFF	TGCGCCAGCAGCGAAGGGGGGATGGTGACTGAAGCTTTCTTT
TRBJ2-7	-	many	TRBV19	CASSWGRQSDEQYF	TGTGCCAGTAGTTGGGGACGGCAAAGCGACGAGCAGTACTTC
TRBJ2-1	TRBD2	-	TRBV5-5	CASSLRLAGGSYNEQFF	TGTGCCAGCAGCCTTAGACTAGCGGGAGGTTCCTACAATGAGCAGTTCTTC
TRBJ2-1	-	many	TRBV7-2	CASSSNNEQFF	TGTGCCAGCAGCTCCAACAATGAGCAGTTCTTC
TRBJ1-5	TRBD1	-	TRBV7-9	CASSLAGGSNQPQHF	TGTGCCAGCAGCTTAGCAGGGGGCAGCAATCAGCCCCAGCATTTT
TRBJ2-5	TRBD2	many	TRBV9	CASSLTPLAGGRETQYF	TGTGCCAGCAGCCTCACACCTCTAGCGGGAGGCAGAGAGACCCAGTACTTC
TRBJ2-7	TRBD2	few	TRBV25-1	CASSDPTSGTQYEQYF	TGTGCCAGCAGTGACCCTACTAGCGGGACCCAATACGAGCAGTACTTC
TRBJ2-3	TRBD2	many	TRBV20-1	CSARDPLSGGSADTQYF	TGCAGTGCTAGAGACCCCCTTTCTGGCGGGAGCGCAGATACGCAGTATTTT
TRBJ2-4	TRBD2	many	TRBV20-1	CSARTLAVSPLAKNIQYF	TGCAGTGCTAGGACACTAGCGGTCTCTCCCTTAGCCAAAAACATTCAGTACTTC
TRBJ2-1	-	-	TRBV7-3	CASSLRAGGNEQFF	TGTGCCAGCAGCTTAAGGGCAGGGGGGAATGAGCAGTTCTTC
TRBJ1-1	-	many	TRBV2	CASRPTWGPEAFF	TGTGCCAGCAGGCCCACGTGGGGGCCTGAAGCTTTCTTT
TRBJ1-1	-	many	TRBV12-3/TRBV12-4	CASTPPGADTEAFF	TGTGCCAGCACTCCTCCAGGGGCCGACACTGAAGCTTTCTTT
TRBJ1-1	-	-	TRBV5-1	CASSPGSNTEAFF	TGCGCCAGCAGCCCAGGGTCGAACACTGAAGCTTTCTTT
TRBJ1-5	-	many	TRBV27	CASRWAGSNQPQHF	TGTGCCAGCAGGTGGGCAGGGAGCAATCAGCCCCAGCATTTT
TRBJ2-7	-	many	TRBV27	CASSLYTSYSLYEQYF	TGTGCCAGCAGTTTATACACTAGCTACTCACTTTACGAGCAGTACTTC
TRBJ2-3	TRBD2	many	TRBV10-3	CAISEAASGHTDTQYF	TGTGCCATCAGTGAGGCGGCTAGCGGACACACAGATACGCAGTATTTT
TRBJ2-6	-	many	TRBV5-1	CASSLAKSPTVGISGANVLTF	TGCGCCAGCAGCTTGGCTAAGTCACCAACTGTAGGGATTTCTGGGGCCAACGTCCTGACTTTC
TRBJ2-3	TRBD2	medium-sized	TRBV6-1	CASSGTSGGADTQYF	TGTGCCAGCAGTGGGACTAGCGGGGGGGCAGATACGCAGTATTTT
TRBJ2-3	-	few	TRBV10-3	CAISATSITDTQYF	TGTGCCATCAGCGCAACTAGCATCACAGATACGCAGTATTTT
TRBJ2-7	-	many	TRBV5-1	CASSSLSDGYEQYF	TGCGCCAGCAGCTCGTTGTCGGACGGCTACGAGCAGTACTTC
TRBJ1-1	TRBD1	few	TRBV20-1	CSAPLDREDTEAFF	TGCAGTGCACCCCTGGACAGGGAGGACACTGAAGCTTTCTTT
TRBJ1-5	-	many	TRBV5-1	CASKESAGGQPQNF	TGCGCCAGCAAAGAAAGTGCTGGGGGTCAGCCCCAGAATTTT
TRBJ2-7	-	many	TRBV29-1	CSVESRDYEQYF	TGCAGCGTTGAGAGTAGGGATTACGAGCAGTACTTC